This passage covers 27 T cell receptor beta chains from one sample sequenced in a study of blood T cell repertoires in COVID-19. TCRdb's table, derived via immunoSEQ multiplex PCR, lists solely in-frame clones and lacks some. Of about 240,000 clones listed, approximately 85% are singletons. Material: peripheral blood. These receptors originate from a man in his fifties with acute or convalescent COVID-19.

The chain links TRBV5-1 to TRBJ1-3; D is unresolved. Trimming left V 2 bases short and J 0 bases short, with 18 bases between. From germline, CDR1 is SGHRS and CDR2 YFSETQ. CDR3 length: 18 residues. CDR3 DNA: TGCGCCAGCAGCTTATTTCAACAAACCGGGAACTCTGGAAACACCATATATTTT. It encodes CASSLFQQTGNSGNTIYF.

V and J are TRBV25-1 and TRBJ2-7, with TRBD1 matching over 9 bases. CDR1 is MGHDK, CDR2 SYGVNS, per germline. With 2 bases clipped from V and 2 bases from J, the junction kept 10 bases outside the gene matches. The CDR3 is 17 residues long. CDR3 nucleotides: TGTGCCAGCAGTGAACCCACAGGGGGCGTTAACGCCTACGAGCAGTACTTC. Encoded protein: CASSEPTGGVNAYEQYF.

The rearrangement uses TRBV28 and TRBJ2-7, with no clear D. From germline, CDR1 is MDHEN and CDR2 SYDVKM. V dropped 4 bases and J dropped 4 bases, with 14 bases sitting between them. The CDR3 covers 14 residues. The CDR3: CASSSRSPAYEQYF. The DNA for the CDR3 is TGTGCCAGCAGTTCGCGGTCTCCGGCTTACGAGCAGTACTTC.

In this sample, this clone turned up a few times. This sequence joins TRBV3-1 (or the pseudogene TRBV3-2) and TRBJ2-1, with 8 bases aligning to TRBD2. This CDR3 has 17 residues. Germline V gives CDR1 LGHDT, CDR2 YNNKEL (reference sequence). The V gene end was trimmed by 1 base and the J gene end by 5 bases; junction bases not matched to a gene: 10. Here the CDR3 DNA reads TGTGCCAGCAGCCAAGCGCGTAGCGGGGAACTAGACAATGAGCAGTTCTTC. This sequence encodes CASSQARSGELDNEQFF.

This clone was seen ten or more times. The chain uses TRBV9 and TRBJ2-2; 10 bases are shared with TRBD1. Germline V gene sequence: CDR1 SGDLS, CDR2 YYNGEE. The CDR3 is made up of 17 amino acids. V shed 4 bases and J 2 bases; nucleotides not matched to a gene: 8. The DNA of the CDR3 is TGTGCCAGCAGCCGATTGGACAGGGGGGGTAACACCGGGGAGCTGTTTTTT. It encodes CASSRLDRGGNTGELFF.

The rearrangement links TRBV2 to TRBJ1-2; D is undetermined. Germline V lookup: CDR1 SNHLY, CDR2 FYNNEI. V was clipped by 5 bases and J by 2 bases, with 9 bases between them. This CDR3 region has 13 residues. The CDR3 here is CASSQTNNYGYTF. The CDR3 DNA sequence: TGTGCCAGCAGTCAGACTAACAACTATGGCTACACCTTC. Full variable domain (rest looked up from reference TRBV2 and TRBJ1-2): EPEVTQTPSHQVTQMGQEVILRCVPISNHLYFYWYRQILGQKVEFLVSFYNNEISEKSEIFDDQFSVERPDGSNFTLKIRSTKLEDSAMYFCASSQTNNYGYTFGSGTRLTVV.

This chain joins TRBV10-2 and TRBJ2-5, with D tentatively TRBD1 (5 bases). The V end lost 1 base, the J end lost 2 bases, and 14 bases lay between the germline ends. In germline, CDR1 is WSHSY, CDR2 SAAADI. The CDR3 runs to 16 residues. The chain's CDR3 is CASSELWTPKQETQYF. The CDR3 DNA sequence: TGCGCCAGCAGTGAGTTATGGACACCTAAACAAGAGACCCAGTACTTC.

The CDR3 loop reads CASSPQVPPRELFF. The DNA for the CDR3 is TGTGCCAGCAGCCCCCAGGTCCCACCTCGGGAGCTGTTTTTT. The rearrangement joins TRBV14 to TRBJ2-2; D remains unclear. The length of the CDR3 is 14 residues. V lost 4 bases to trimming and J lost 9 bases, with 15 bases between them. Germline CDR1 reads SGHDN; CDR2 reads FVKESK.

This clone was observed once. The chain is built from TRBV19 and TRBJ1-6, with TRBD1 matching 7 bases. Germline CDR1 LNHDA, CDR2 SQIVND (reference sequence). This CDR3 region has 15 residues. Unmatched junction bases numbered 4, after V lost 4 bases and J lost 4 bases. CDR3 loop: CASSTGTVYNSPLHF. CDR3 coding DNA: TGTGCCAGTAGTACAGGGACAGTTTATAATTCACCCCTCCACTTT.

With respect to this clone: Other DNA variants within this sample encode the same CDR3. The gene calls are TRBV6-6 and TRBJ1-6; 7 bases map to TRBD1. The ends lost 2 bases at V and 7 bases at J; junction bases unmatched: 2. CDR1 and CDR2 from the germline V gene are MNHNY and SVGAGI (reference sequence). The CDR3 consists of 14 residues. CDR3 nucleotides: TGTGCCAGCAGTTACGGGACAGAAAATTCACCCCTCCACTTT. It translates to CASSYGTENSPLHF.

The chain couples TRBV19 to TRBJ1-1, with D possibly being TRBD1 (6 bases). The CDR3 has 17 residues. The germline V and J ends were trimmed by 7 bases and 3 bases, with 24 bases remaining between them. Germline CDR1 is LNHDA and CDR2 is SQIVND (reference sequence). CDR3 bases: TGTGCCAGTACTTCATTTCAACAGGGTCGGGGCTACACTGAAGCTTTCTTT. This encodes CASTSFQQGRGYTEAFF.

The J gene is TRBJ1-1, the V gene TRBV3-1 (or the pseudogene TRBV3-2), with 8 bases that match TRBD1. The CDR3 loop spans 14 amino acids. Trimming took 8 bases from V and 7 from J; bases not matched to a gene: 12. Germline lookup yields CDR1 LGHDT and CDR2 YNNKEL (reference sequence). The CDR3 spells CASLSTGDRNEAFF. Written as DNA, the CDR3 is TGTGCCAGCCTATCGACAGGGGATAGAAATGAAGCTTTCTTT.

The V call is TRBV2, the J call TRBJ2-7; D is ambiguous. V lost 8 bases, J lost 0 bases, and 5 bases lay in between. CDR3 length: 11 amino acids. Germline V CDR1 and CDR2: SNHLY, FYNNEI. The chain's CDR3 is CASPFSYEQYF. Written as DNA, the CDR3 is TGTGCCAGCCCATTCTCCTACGAGCAGTACTTC.

The genes are TRBV7-8 and TRBJ1-6, with TRBD1 as a possible D gene (6 bases). The CDR3 has 15 residues. The germline V gene has CDR1 SGHVS and CDR2 FQNEAQ. Trimming removed 5 bases at V and 5 bases at J, with 13 bases between. CDR3 DNA sequence: TGTGCCAGCAGCACCCGGGACACCGATAATTCACCCCTCCACTTT. This sequence encodes CASSTRDTDNSPLHF.

The V gene is TRBV6-5, the J gene TRBJ1-2; a weak D match, TRBD1 (5 bases). Germline loops: CDR1 MNHEY, CDR2 SVGAGI. The CDR3 covers 12 residues. Trimming took off 5 bases at V and 5 bases at J, with 9 bases between the two ends. CDR3 DNA sequence: TGTGCCAGCAGTAGCCAGGGTTATGGCTACACCTTC. Encoded protein: CASSSQGYGYTF.

The CDR3 DNA follows: TGTGCCAGCAGCGGACGACAGGGGATCGGACTCGAAAAACTGTTTTTT. Translated, it gives CASSGRQGIGLEKLFF. This chain links TRBV11-2 with TRBJ1-4; 8 bases are shared with TRBD1. The CDR3 contains 16 residues. J was trimmed by 8 bases and V by 5 bases; bases with no gene match: 13. In germline, CDR1 is SGHAT, CDR2 FQNNGV.

The chain joins TRBV11-1 to TRBJ2-2; D is uncertain. The CDR3 has 14 residues. Germline CDR1 is SGHAT and CDR2 is FQDESV (reference sequence). Between the trimmed V and J ends, which lost 5 bases and 8 bases, there was a span of 15 bases. The CDR3 sequence is CASSLFAVRGELFF. DNA for the CDR3: TGTGCCAGCAGCCTCTTCGCAGTGAGGGGGGAGCTGTTTTTT.

The CDR3 spells CASSYLGDSTDTQYF. DNA for the CDR3: TGCGCCAGCTCTTATCTCGGGGATAGCACAGATACGCAGTATTTT. V and J are TRBV5-1 and TRBJ2-3; D is perhaps TRBD2 (5 bases). Germline assignment: CDR1 SGHRS and CDR2 YFSETQ. Trimming shortened V by 7 bases and J by 0 bases, and 15 bases separated the two germline ends. The CDR3 length is 15 residues. Supplemented by reference TRBV5-1 and TRBJ2-3, the full variable domain reads KAGVTQTPRYLIKTRGQQVTLSCSPISGHRSVSWYQQTPGQGLQFLFEYFSETQRNKGNFPGRFSGRQFSNSRSEMNVSTLELGDSALYLCASSYLGDSTDTQYFGPGTRLTVL.

The J gene is TRBJ2-7, the V gene TRBV12-3 or TRBV12-4; D call uncertain. The V end was cut by 4 bases, the J end by 4 bases, with 8 bases between. This CDR3 has 12 amino acids. CDR3 protein: CASSSLRYEQYF. CDR3 in DNA: TGTGCCAGCAGTTCCCTACGGTACGAGCAGTACTTC.

The rearrangement uses TRBV27 and TRBJ2-7, with 7 positions matching TRBD2. V dropped 1 base and J dropped 2; count of bases not matched to a gene: 5. The CDR3 runs to 15 residues. From germline, CDR1 is MNHEY and CDR2 SMNVEV (reference sequence). The CDR3, as DNA: TGTGCCAGCAGTTTATTCGGGGGGACTACCTACGAGCAGTACTTC. Protein product: CASSLFGGTTYEQYF.

The chain uses TRBV9 and TRBJ1-4, with no clear D. The V end lost 3 bases, the J end lost 7 bases, and 16 bases lay between the germline ends. Germline V CDR1 and CDR2: SGDLS, YYNGEE. The CDR3 is 15 residues long. The CDR3 bases are TGTGCCAGCAGCGCCGGGTCCGGGTTGGCTGAAAAACTGTTTTTT. As protein: CASSAGSGLAEKLFF.

The V gene is TRBV5-4, the J gene TRBJ2-1; 8 bases match TRBD2. CDR1 SGHNT and CDR2 YYREEE come from the germline V gene (reference sequence). V was clipped by 4 bases and J by 6 bases; unmatched bases: 12. The CDR3 runs 16 residues. CDR3 nucleotides: TGTGCCAGCAGCCCCTATCAGTCGGGGGGGGGCAATGAGCAGTTCTTC. Its translation is CASSPYQSGGGNEQFF. The full variable domain, with the rest looked up from reference TRBV5-4 and TRBJ2-1, is ETGVTQSPTHLIKTRGQQVTLRCSSQSGHNTVSWYQQALGQGPQFIFQYYREEENGRGNFPPRFSGLQFPNYSSELNVNALELDDSALYLCASSPYQSGGGNEQFFGPGTRLTVL.

The genes are TRBV12-3 or TRBV12-4 and TRBJ2-5, with a weak D call TRBD2 (5 bases). The V and J ends lost 8 bases and 2 bases respectively, with 9 bases between them. The CDR3 is made up of 12 amino acids. CDR3 nucleotide sequence: TGTGCCAGCGGACTGCTTCAAGAGACCCAGTACTTC. Residues: CASGLLQETQYF.

The gene calls are TRBV4-1 and TRBJ2-1; TRBD2 matches 8 bases. This CDR3 is built from 17 residues. V was pared by 1 base and J by 9 bases, with 14 bases of the junction left unmatched. Germline values: CDR1 MGHRA, CDR2 YSYEKL. CDR3 protein: CASSQGWASGSAGEQFF. DNA for the CDR3: TGCGCCAGCAGCCAAGGGTGGGCGAGCGGGAGCGCGGGTGAGCAGTTCTTC.

The chain carries TRBV7-3 and TRBJ2-1; TRBD2 aligns across 8 bases. The CDR3 length is 15 residues. The V gene end was trimmed by 5 bases and the J gene end by 4 bases; junction bases not matched to a gene: 7. Germline CDR1 and CDR2: SGHTA and FQGTGA. DNA for the CDR3: TGTGCCAGCAGCCGCCTAACTAGCGGATACAATGAGCAGTTCTTC. It encodes CASSRLTSGYNEQFF.

J is TRBJ2-1 and V is TRBV30, with 8 bases identical to TRBD2. This CDR3 has 16 residues. Trimming removed 4 bases from V and 5 bases from J; junction bases left unmatched: 13. Germline V gene data show CDR1 as GTSNPN and CDR2 as SVGIG (reference sequence). The CDR3 is CAWKTGFGGRNNEQFF. Written as DNA, the CDR3 is TGTGCCTGGAAAACCGGCTTTGGCGGGAGGAACAATGAGCAGTTCTTC.

This CDR3 reads CASSLRLAGSYEQYF. The CDR3 DNA is TGTGCCAGCAGCTTGCGACTAGCGGGGAGCTACGAGCAGTACTTC. The chain is built from TRBV5-4 and TRBJ2-7, with TRBD2 matching over 11 bases. V gave up 1 base and J gave up 3 bases; unmatched junction bases: 3. Germline V gene lookup returns CDR1 SGHNT and CDR2 YYREEE (reference sequence). This CDR3 contains 15 residues.